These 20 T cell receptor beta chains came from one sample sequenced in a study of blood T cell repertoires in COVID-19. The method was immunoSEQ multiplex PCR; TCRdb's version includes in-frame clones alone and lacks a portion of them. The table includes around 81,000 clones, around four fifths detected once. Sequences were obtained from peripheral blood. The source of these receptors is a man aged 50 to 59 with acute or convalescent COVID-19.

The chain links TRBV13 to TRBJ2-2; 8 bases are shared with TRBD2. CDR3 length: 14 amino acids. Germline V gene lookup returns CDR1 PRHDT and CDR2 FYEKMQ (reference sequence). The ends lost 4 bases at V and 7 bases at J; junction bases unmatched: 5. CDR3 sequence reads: CASSSGRASGELFF. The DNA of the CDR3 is TGTGCCAGCAGCTCCGGGAGGGCCAGCGGGGAGCTGTTTTTT.

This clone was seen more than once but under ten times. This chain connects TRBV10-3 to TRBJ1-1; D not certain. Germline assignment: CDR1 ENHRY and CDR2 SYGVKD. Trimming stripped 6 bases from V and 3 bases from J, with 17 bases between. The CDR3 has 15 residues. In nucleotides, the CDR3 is TGTGCCATCAGGGAGAGCAGGACCGGGGACACTGAAGCTTTCTTT. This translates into CAIRESRTGDTEAFF.

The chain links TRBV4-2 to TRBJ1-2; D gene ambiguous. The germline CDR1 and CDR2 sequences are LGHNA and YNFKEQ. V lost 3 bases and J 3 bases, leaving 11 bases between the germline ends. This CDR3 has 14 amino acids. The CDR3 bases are TGTGCCAGCAGCCATCCTGGGGAGGACTATGGCTACACCTTC. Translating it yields CASSHPGEDYGYTF.

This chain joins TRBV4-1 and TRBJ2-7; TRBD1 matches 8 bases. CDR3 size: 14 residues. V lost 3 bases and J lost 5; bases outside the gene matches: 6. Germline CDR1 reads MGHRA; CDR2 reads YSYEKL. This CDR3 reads CASSQGDRINEQYF. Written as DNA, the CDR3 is TGCGCCAGCAGCCAGGGGGACAGGATAAACGAGCAGTACTTC.

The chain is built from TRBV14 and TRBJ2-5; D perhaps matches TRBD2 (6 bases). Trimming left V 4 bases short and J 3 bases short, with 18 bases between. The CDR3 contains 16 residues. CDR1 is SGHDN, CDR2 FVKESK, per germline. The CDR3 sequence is CASSPLSGTPKETQYF. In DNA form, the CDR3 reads TGTGCCAGCAGCCCCCTGTCCGGGACTCCCAAAGAGACCCAGTACTTC.

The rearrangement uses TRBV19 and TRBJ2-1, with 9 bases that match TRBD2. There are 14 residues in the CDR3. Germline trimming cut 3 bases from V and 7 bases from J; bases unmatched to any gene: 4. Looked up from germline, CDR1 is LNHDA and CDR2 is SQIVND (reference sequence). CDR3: CASSMRGGANEQFF. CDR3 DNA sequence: TGTGCCAGTAGTATGCGCGGGGGGGCGAATGAGCAGTTCTTC.

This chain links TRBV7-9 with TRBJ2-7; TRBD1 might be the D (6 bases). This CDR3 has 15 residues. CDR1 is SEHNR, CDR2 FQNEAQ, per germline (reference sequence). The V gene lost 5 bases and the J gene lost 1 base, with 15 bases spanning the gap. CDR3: CASSPRTVYSYEQYF. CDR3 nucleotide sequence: TGTGCCAGCAGCCCCCGGACAGTTTATTCCTACGAGCAGTACTTC.

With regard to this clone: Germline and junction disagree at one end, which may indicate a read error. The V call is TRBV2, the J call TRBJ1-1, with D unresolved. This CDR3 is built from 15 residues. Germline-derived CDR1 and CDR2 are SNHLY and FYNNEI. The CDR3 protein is CVSRIGGGSNTEAFF. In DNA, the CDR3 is TGTGTCAGCAGAATTGGAGGCGGATCAAACACTGAAGCTTTCTTT.

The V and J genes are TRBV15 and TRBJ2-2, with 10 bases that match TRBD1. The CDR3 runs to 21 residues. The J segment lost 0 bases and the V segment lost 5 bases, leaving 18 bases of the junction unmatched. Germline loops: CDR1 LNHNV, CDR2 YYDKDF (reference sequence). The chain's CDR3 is CATSSPWGDRGQFANTGELFF. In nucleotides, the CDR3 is TGTGCCACCAGCTCCCCCTGGGGGGACAGGGGCCAATTTGCGAACACCGGGGAGCTGTTTTTT.

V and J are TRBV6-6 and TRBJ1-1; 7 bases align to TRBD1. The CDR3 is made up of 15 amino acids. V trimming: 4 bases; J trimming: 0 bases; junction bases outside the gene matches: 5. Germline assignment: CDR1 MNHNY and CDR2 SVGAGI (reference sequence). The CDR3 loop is CASSWTGGMNTEAFF. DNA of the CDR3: TGTGCCAGCAGTTGGACAGGAGGAATGAACACTGAAGCTTTCTTT.

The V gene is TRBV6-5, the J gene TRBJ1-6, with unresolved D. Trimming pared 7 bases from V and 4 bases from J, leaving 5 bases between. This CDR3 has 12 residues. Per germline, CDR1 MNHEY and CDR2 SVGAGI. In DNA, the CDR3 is TGTGCCAGCAACACGTATAATTCACCCCTCCACTTT. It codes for CASNTYNSPLHF.

Here the CDR3 DNA reads TGTGCCAGACCTCTAGGGGGTATGAACACTGAAGCTTTCTTT. Its protein is CARPLGGMNTEAFF. The chain joins TRBV24-1 to TRBJ1-1; D is possibly TRBD1 (6 bases). The CDR3 runs 14 residues. Per germline, CDR1 KGHDR and CDR2 SFDVKD. With 11 bases removed from V and 0 bases from J, the gap between germline ends came to 15 bases.

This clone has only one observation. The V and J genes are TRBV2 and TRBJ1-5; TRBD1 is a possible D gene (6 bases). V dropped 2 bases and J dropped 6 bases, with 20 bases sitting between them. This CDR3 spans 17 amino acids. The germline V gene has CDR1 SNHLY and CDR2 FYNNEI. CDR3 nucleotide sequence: TGTGCCAGCAGTGAAATGGGGGCCAGTTCCTCCGGTCAGCCCCAGCATTTT. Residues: CASSEMGASSSGQPQHF.

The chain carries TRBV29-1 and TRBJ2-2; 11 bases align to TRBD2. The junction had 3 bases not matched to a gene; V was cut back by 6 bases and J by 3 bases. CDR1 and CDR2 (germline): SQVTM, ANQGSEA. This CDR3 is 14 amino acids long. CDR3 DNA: TGCAGCGTCCCGGGACTAGCGGACACCGGGGAGCTGTTTTTT. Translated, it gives CSVPGLADTGELFF.

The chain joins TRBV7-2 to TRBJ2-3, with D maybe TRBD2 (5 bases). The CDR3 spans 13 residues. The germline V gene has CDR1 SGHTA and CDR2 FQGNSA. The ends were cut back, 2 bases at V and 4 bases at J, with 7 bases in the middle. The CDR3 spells CASSLLAADTQYF. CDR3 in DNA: TGTGCCAGCAGCTTACTAGCCGCAGATACGCAGTATTTT.

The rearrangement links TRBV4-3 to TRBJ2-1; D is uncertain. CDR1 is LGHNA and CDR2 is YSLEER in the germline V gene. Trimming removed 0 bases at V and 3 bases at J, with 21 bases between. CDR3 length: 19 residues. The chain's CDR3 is CASSQDSPRSAQVYNEQFF. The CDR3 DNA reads TGCGCCAGCAGCCAAGATTCCCCCCGGTCAGCGCAAGTCTACAATGAGCAGTTCTTC.

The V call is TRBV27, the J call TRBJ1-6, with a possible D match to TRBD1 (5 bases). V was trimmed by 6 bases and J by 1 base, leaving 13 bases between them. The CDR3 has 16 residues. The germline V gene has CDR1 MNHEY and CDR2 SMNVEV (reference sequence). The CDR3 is CASRLRGRSYNSPLHF. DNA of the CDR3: TGTGCCAGCAGGCTCCGGGGGAGGTCCTATAATTCACCCCTCCACTTT.

The CDR3 protein is CASNNGPQGEFF. DNA for the CDR3: TGTGCCTCGAACAACGGGCCGCAGGGGGAGTTCTTC. The J gene is TRBJ2-1, the V gene TRBV5-6; TRBD1 matches at 7 bases. The CDR3 has 12 residues. Germline V CDR1 and CDR2: SGHDT, YYEEEE. Losses at the gene ends were 10 bases for V and 14 bases for J; bases not matched to a gene: 15.

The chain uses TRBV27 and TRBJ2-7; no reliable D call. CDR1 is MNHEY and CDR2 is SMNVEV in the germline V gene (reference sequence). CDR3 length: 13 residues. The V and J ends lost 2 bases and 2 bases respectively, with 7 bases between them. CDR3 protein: CASSLGPPYEQYF. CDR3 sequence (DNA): TGTGCCAGCAGTTTAGGCCCTCCCTACGAGCAGTACTTC.

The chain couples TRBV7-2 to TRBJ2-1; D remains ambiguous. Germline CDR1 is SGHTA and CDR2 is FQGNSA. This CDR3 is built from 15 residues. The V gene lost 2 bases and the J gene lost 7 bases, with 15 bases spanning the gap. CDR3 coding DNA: TGTGCCAGCAGCTTAAGAACCTCCCTAGTAAATGAGCAGTTCTTC. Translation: CASSLRTSLVNEQFF.